This is a list of T cell receptor beta chains from one sample in a study of blood T cell repertoires in COVID-19. Assay: immunoSEQ multiplex PCR; the TCRdb copy retains only in-frame clones and omits some. Altogether under 50,000 clones are present, approximately 79% being singletons, with the ten largest covering approximately 23%. Sequencing was done on a sample of peripheral blood. These receptors came from a man in his sixties or seventies with acute or convalescent COVID-19. Both conserved end residues are part of each CDR3. The order of the fields is D gene, J gene, clone size, V gene, CDR3 DNA, CDR3 protein. A D gene is named only where the DNA matches it firmly. Some rows mark clone size as missing; the rest say once, few, many or name a class of expanded clone.

d_call: .; j_call: TRBJ2-4; clone_size: .; v_call: TRBV19; cdr3_nt: TGTGCCAGTAGTACGACCGGGACAAGCAAAAACATTCAGTACTTC; cdr3_aa: CASSTTGTSKNIQYF
d_call: TRBD1; j_call: TRBJ1-5; clone_size: .; v_call: TRBV24-1; cdr3_nt: TGTGCCACCAGTGGACAGGGGGCAGGTCAGCCCCAGCATTTT; cdr3_aa: CATSGQGAGQPQHF
d_call: .; j_call: TRBJ1-1; clone_size: .; v_call: TRBV18; cdr3_nt: TGTGCCAGCTCACCCCCCGGCAGGGAAGCTTTCTTT; cdr3_aa: CASSPPGREAFF
d_call: .; j_call: TRBJ2-1; clone_size: .; v_call: TRBV29-1; cdr3_nt: TGCAGCGAACGGGACTCTGGCTCCTACAATGAGCAGTTCTTC; cdr3_aa: CSERDSGSYNEQFF
d_call: .; j_call: TRBJ2-1; clone_size: .; v_call: TRBV6-5; cdr3_nt: TGTGCCGCACGCGGGACTTACAATGAGCAGTTCTTC; cdr3_aa: CAARGTYNEQFF
d_call: TRBD2; j_call: TRBJ2-7; clone_size: few; v_call: TRBV4-2; cdr3_nt: TGTGCCAGCAGCCTGGGACTAGCGGGGGGGAATGACCGTCCCTACGAGCAGTACTTC; cdr3_aa: CASSLGLAGGNDRPYEQYF
d_call: TRBD1; j_call: TRBJ1-2; clone_size: .; v_call: TRBV28; cdr3_nt: TGTGCCAGCAGGACCCCGGGACAGCCTCTAGGCTACACCTTC; cdr3_aa: CASRTPGQPLGYTF
d_call: TRBD1; j_call: TRBJ1-2; clone_size: few; v_call: TRBV28; cdr3_nt: TGTGCCAGCAGTCCGGGACAGGCCATAGACTATGGCTACACCTTC; cdr3_aa: CASSPGQAIDYGYTF
d_call: TRBD1; j_call: TRBJ2-5; clone_size: .; v_call: TRBV4-2; cdr3_nt: TGTGCCAGCAGCCAAGATTGGACAGGGTATGGGACCTTTAGGGAGACCCAGTACTTC; cdr3_aa: CASSQDWTGYGTFRETQYF
d_call: TRBD1; j_call: TRBJ1-4; clone_size: .; v_call: TRBV10-3; cdr3_nt: TGTGCCATCAGTCCGGGACAGGGGATGCAAAAACTGTTTTTT; cdr3_aa: CAISPGQGMQKLFF
d_call: .; j_call: TRBJ2-3; clone_size: .; v_call: TRBV5-1; cdr3_nt: TGCGCCAGCGCCACGGAGGGACAGTACACAGATACGCAGTATTTT; cdr3_aa: CASATEGQYTDTQYF
d_call: TRBD1; j_call: TRBJ1-5; clone_size: .; v_call: TRBV28; cdr3_nt: TGTGCCAGTGCCCTCTCCCTCAGGGGGATCAATCAGCCCCAGCATTTT; cdr3_aa: CASALSLRGINQPQHF
d_call: .; j_call: TRBJ2-5; clone_size: few; v_call: TRBV24-1; cdr3_nt: TGTGCCACCAGTGATTTGGGCAGCGGAGATCCCCAAGAGACCCAGTACTTC; cdr3_aa: CATSDLGSGDPQETQYF
d_call: .; j_call: TRBJ2-1; clone_size: .; v_call: TRBV28; cdr3_nt: TGTGCCAGCAGCAAACCCCCTTCAGCGTTCAATGAGCAGTTCTTC; cdr3_aa: CASSKPPSAFNEQFF
d_call: TRBD1; j_call: TRBJ1-1; clone_size: .; v_call: TRBV10-3; cdr3_nt: TGTGCCATCAGTGAAAAGGGGGCGAACACTGAAGCTTTCTTT; cdr3_aa: CAISEKGANTEAFF
d_call: TRBD1; j_call: TRBJ2-5; clone_size: .; v_call: TRBV4-2; cdr3_nt: TGTGCCAGCAGCCAACGGGACAGGGCCCAAGAGACCCAGTACTTC; cdr3_aa: CASSQRDRAQETQYF
d_call: .; j_call: TRBJ1-1; clone_size: .; v_call: TRBV19; cdr3_nt: TGTGCCAGTAGTTTCTCGGGGATTAAGAGTGCTTTCTTT; cdr3_aa: CASSFSGIKSAFF
d_call: .; j_call: TRBJ1-2; clone_size: .; v_call: TRBV3-1/TRBV3-2; cdr3_nt: TGTGCCAGCAGCCAACCCGGGACACGGAGAGACTATGGCTACACCTTC; cdr3_aa: CASSQPGTRRDYGYTF
d_call: TRBD1; j_call: TRBJ1-2; clone_size: .; v_call: TRBV3-1/TRBV3-2; cdr3_nt: TGTGCCAGCAGCCAACCAGGACAGGGGGCCCATTGGGTTGGCTACACCTTC; cdr3_aa: CASSQPGQGAHWVGYTF
d_call: TRBD2; j_call: TRBJ2-1; clone_size: .; v_call: TRBV4-1; cdr3_nt: TGCGCCAGCAGCCAAGGGGGGGGACTAGTTGGTGAGCAGTTCTTC; cdr3_aa: CASSQGGGLVGEQFF
d_call: .; j_call: TRBJ1-3; clone_size: .; v_call: TRBV4-2; cdr3_nt: TGTGCCAGCAGCCAAGATAAAGGCGGGGCCTCTGGAAACACCATATATTTT; cdr3_aa: CASSQDKGGASGNTIYF
d_call: .; j_call: TRBJ2-1; clone_size: .; v_call: TRBV24-1; cdr3_nt: TGTGCCACCAGTGATTTGCCACCCACAGCATCCTACAATGAGCAGTTCTTC; cdr3_aa: CATSDLPPTASYNEQFF
d_call: TRBD2; j_call: TRBJ2-1; clone_size: .; v_call: TRBV5-1; cdr3_nt: TGCGCCAGCAGCGCGGCGGGAGGGACCTACAATGAGCAGTTCTTC; cdr3_aa: CASSAAGGTYNEQFF
d_call: .; j_call: TRBJ1-3; clone_size: .; v_call: TRBV12-5; cdr3_nt: TGTGCTAGTGGTTTGGGGCCCGGGAACACCATATATTTT; cdr3_aa: CASGLGPGNTIYF
d_call: .; j_call: TRBJ1-1; clone_size: .; v_call: TRBV6-2/TRBV6-3; cdr3_nt: TGTGCCAGCAGTTACTACCAGGCCCATTTGAACACTGAAGCTTTCTTT; cdr3_aa: CASSYYQAHLNTEAFF
d_call: .; j_call: TRBJ2-7; clone_size: .; v_call: TRBV6-7; cdr3_nt: TGTGCCAGCAGTTGGAGGGACGAGCAGTACTTC; cdr3_aa: CASSWRDEQYF
d_call: TRBD1; j_call: TRBJ1-2; clone_size: .; v_call: TRBV5-1; cdr3_nt: TGCGCCAGCAGCTTGGCCGGGCAGGGGGTAGGCGGCTACACCTTC; cdr3_aa: CASSLAGQGVGGYTF
d_call: TRBD2; j_call: TRBJ2-1; clone_size: once; v_call: TRBV24-1; cdr3_nt: TGTGCCACCAGTGCCAGGTCTCTAGCGGGAGGACCCTACAATGAGCAGTTCTTC; cdr3_aa: CATSARSLAGGPYNEQFF
d_call: TRBD1; j_call: TRBJ1-6; clone_size: few; v_call: TRBV5-1; cdr3_nt: TGCGCCAGCAGCGTTTTACCCTTGGGACAGGGAGGGGACTATAATTCACCCCTCCACTTT; cdr3_aa: CASSVLPLGQGGDYNSPLHF
d_call: TRBD1; j_call: TRBJ1-5; clone_size: once; v_call: TRBV7-2; cdr3_nt: TGTGCCAGCAGCTTAGGAGGGACAGGGGGCTTTGGGATGCCCCAGCATTTT; cdr3_aa: CASSLGGTGGFGMPQHF
d_call: TRBD1; j_call: TRBJ2-3; clone_size: .; v_call: TRBV28; cdr3_nt: TGTGCCAGCAGTCAGGACAGGGTCACAGATACGCAGTATTTT; cdr3_aa: CASSQDRVTDTQYF
d_call: TRBD1; j_call: TRBJ1-4; clone_size: few; v_call: TRBV19; cdr3_nt: TGTGCCAGTAGTGTCGGGACAGGGGGCAGTGAAAAACTGTTTTTT; cdr3_aa: CASSVGTGGSEKLFF
d_call: TRBD2; j_call: TRBJ2-1; clone_size: .; v_call: TRBV5-1; cdr3_nt: TGCGCCAGCAGCACGGGACTAGTTTACAATGAGCAGTTCTTC; cdr3_aa: CASSTGLVYNEQFF
d_call: .; j_call: TRBJ1-5; clone_size: .; v_call: TRBV28; cdr3_nt: TGTGCCAGCATCCCTGGCGGAAGCAATCAGCCCCAGCATTTT; cdr3_aa: CASIPGGSNQPQHF
d_call: .; j_call: TRBJ1-6; clone_size: .; v_call: TRBV10-3; cdr3_nt: TGTGCCATCAGTGTACAAGATAATTCACCCCTCCACTTT; cdr3_aa: CAISVQDNSPLHF
d_call: .; j_call: TRBJ1-1; clone_size: .; v_call: TRBV28; cdr3_nt: TGTGCCAGCAAAAAACAGGGGAACACTGAAGCTTTCTTT; cdr3_aa: CASKKQGNTEAFF
d_call: TRBD2; j_call: TRBJ2-7; clone_size: .; v_call: TRBV27; cdr3_nt: TGTGCCAGCAGTTTAAAGGGGACTAGCTACGAGCAGTACTTC; cdr3_aa: CASSLKGTSYEQYF
d_call: .; j_call: TRBJ2-1; clone_size: .; v_call: TRBV12-3/TRBV12-4; cdr3_nt: TGTGCCAGCAGTTACTCGACTTATGAGCAGTTCTTC; cdr3_aa: CASSYSTYEQFF
d_call: .; j_call: TRBJ1-2; clone_size: few; v_call: TRBV9; cdr3_nt: TGTGCCAGCAGCGAACCGGCGAGGGGGGGCAGTTATGGCTACACCTTC; cdr3_aa: CASSEPARGGSYGYTF
d_call: .; j_call: TRBJ1-2; clone_size: .; v_call: TRBV11-2; cdr3_nt: TGTGCCAGCAGCCCCGGGACGGAGGGAGGCTACACCTTC; cdr3_aa: CASSPGTEGGYTF
d_call: TRBD1; j_call: TRBJ1-5; clone_size: .; v_call: TRBV29-1; cdr3_nt: TGCAGCGTCGGACAGGGCTTCCAGCCCCAGCATTTT; cdr3_aa: CSVGQGFQPQHF
d_call: .; j_call: TRBJ1-1; clone_size: .; v_call: TRBV18; cdr3_nt: TGTGCCAGCTCAACTTCAGGGACATCGATGAACACTGAAGCTTTCTTT; cdr3_aa: CASSTSGTSMNTEAFF
d_call: TRBD1; j_call: TRBJ1-1; clone_size: once; v_call: TRBV3-1/TRBV3-2; cdr3_nt: TGTGCCAGCAGCCAAGAAGGGGGCGACACTGAAGCTTTCTTT; cdr3_aa: CASSQEGGDTEAFF
d_call: .; j_call: TRBJ2-7; clone_size: .; v_call: TRBV9; cdr3_nt: TGTGCCAGCAGCGTAGGGGCAGGGGAATACGAGCAGTACTTC; cdr3_aa: CASSVGAGEYEQYF
d_call: TRBD1; j_call: TRBJ1-5; clone_size: .; v_call: TRBV28; cdr3_nt: TGTGCCAGCAGCCCAGGGGGCATGAGCAATCAGCCCCAGCATTTT; cdr3_aa: CASSPGGMSNQPQHF
d_call: .; j_call: TRBJ2-3; clone_size: .; v_call: TRBV12-3/TRBV12-4; cdr3_nt: TGTGCCACCCATCAGAATACGCAGTATTTT; cdr3_aa: CATHQNTQYF
d_call: .; j_call: TRBJ2-7; clone_size: few; v_call: TRBV9; cdr3_nt: TGTGCCAGCAGCCCGCCCGAGGGCTCCTACGAGCAGTACTTC; cdr3_aa: CASSPPEGSYEQYF
d_call: .; j_call: TRBJ1-3; clone_size: few; v_call: TRBV10-3; cdr3_nt: TGTGCCATCAGGGACAGCTCTGGAAACACCATATATTTT; cdr3_aa: CAIRDSSGNTIYF
d_call: TRBD1; j_call: TRBJ1-5; clone_size: .; v_call: TRBV25-1; cdr3_nt: TGTGCCAGCAGGGGACAGGCGGATCAGCCCCAGCATTTT; cdr3_aa: CASRGQADQPQHF
d_call: TRBD2; j_call: TRBJ2-7; clone_size: .; v_call: TRBV11-2; cdr3_nt: TGTGCCAGCAGCTACTTACTAGCGGGAGGCTACGAGCAGTACTTC; cdr3_aa: CASSYLLAGGYEQYF
d_call: TRBD2; j_call: TRBJ2-1; clone_size: .; v_call: TRBV24-1; cdr3_nt: TGTGCCACCAGTGATTTGCTGGCGGGAGAAGGGGTTGAGCAGTTCTTC; cdr3_aa: CATSDLLAGEGVEQFF
d_call: TRBD1; j_call: TRBJ2-2; clone_size: .; v_call: TRBV3-1/TRBV3-2; cdr3_nt: TGTGCCAGCAGCCAAGATTGGGGGACAGGGAGCACCGGGGAGCTGTTTTTT; cdr3_aa: CASSQDWGTGSTGELFF
d_call: TRBD1; j_call: TRBJ1-2; clone_size: .; v_call: TRBV15; cdr3_nt: TGTGCCACCAGCAGTGTACAGGGGGCCTATGGCTACACCTTC; cdr3_aa: CATSSVQGAYGYTF
d_call: TRBD2; j_call: TRBJ2-1; clone_size: few; v_call: TRBV10-2; cdr3_nt: TGCGCCAGCAGTGTGACTAGCGGGAAACGAGAGCAGTTCTTC; cdr3_aa: CASSVTSGKREQFF
d_call: TRBD2; j_call: TRBJ2-5; clone_size: .; v_call: TRBV9; cdr3_nt: TGTGCCAGCAGCCGGGGGGGCAATTCGGAAGAGACCCAGTACTTC; cdr3_aa: CASSRGGNSEETQYF
d_call: .; j_call: TRBJ2-1; clone_size: .; v_call: TRBV10-3; cdr3_nt: TGTGCCATCAGGGGGAGAAACACCCCGAGCTCCTACAATGAGCAGTTCTTC; cdr3_aa: CAIRGRNTPSSYNEQFF
d_call: .; j_call: TRBJ2-7; clone_size: .; v_call: TRBV24-1; cdr3_nt: TGTGCCACCAGTGACCTCCTCCGGCTGGGGCTCTTCGGCGACGAGCAGTACTTC; cdr3_aa: CATSDLLRLGLFGDEQYF
d_call: TRBD1; j_call: TRBJ2-7; clone_size: .; v_call: TRBV27; cdr3_nt: TGTGCCAGCAGTTTAGGCAGGGGGCGGTACGAGCAGTACTTC; cdr3_aa: CASSLGRGRYEQYF
d_call: .; j_call: TRBJ1-2; clone_size: .; v_call: TRBV6-2/TRBV6-3; cdr3_nt: TGTGCCAGCAGTTACTCGAGAGGATATGGCTACACCTTC; cdr3_aa: CASSYSRGYGYTF
d_call: TRBD2; j_call: TRBJ2-7; clone_size: .; v_call: TRBV18; cdr3_nt: TGTGCCAGCTCACCCCCAGGACTAGCGGCCTACGAGCAGTACTTC; cdr3_aa: CASSPPGLAAYEQYF